The entry below gives a single TCR beta chain sequence along with its context. The data were obtained in a study of control samples from healthy donors and cancer patients. The protocol was immunoSEQ multiplex PCR, while the TCRdb copy is restricted to in-frame clones and leaves out a portion. This table lists under 200,000 clones. CDR1 is GTSNPN and CDR2 is SVGIG in the germline V gene (reference sequence). Trimming shortened V by 0 bases and J by 5 bases, and 5 bases separated the two germline ends. The CDR3 has 11 residues. The sample comprised blood. This chain connects TRBV30 to TRBJ2-7; no definite D call. This TCR derives from a woman aged 25 to 39 in good health. The CDR3 loop is CAWSVINEQYF. The CDR3 nucleotides are TGTGCCTGGAGTGTAATAAACGAGCAGTACTTC.